One and the same sample provided the 25 T cell receptor beta chains below, sequenced in a study of cytomegalovirus exposure and HLA in healthy donors. It was with 60 Vbeta and 13 Jbeta primers that the PCR ran. Libraries were prepared by immunoSEQ multiplex PCR; TCRdb keeps only in-frame clonotypes and omits some of them. The sample consists of about 160,000 clones, 70% to 90% of them appearing once. What was sequenced was PBMCs. Receptor source: a male donor in good health and CMV-seronegative.

The chain joins TRBV5-1 to TRBJ2-5; TRBD1 agrees at 7 bases. The germline V gene has CDR1 SGHRS and CDR2 YFSETQ. The CDR3 is 15 residues long. With V trimmed by 3 bases and J by 5 bases, 10 bases remained unmatched. This CDR3 is CASSYTQGSRETQYF. For the CDR3, the DNA is TGCGCCAGCAGCTATACACAGGGGAGTAGGGAGACCCAGTACTTC.

V usage is TRBV27 and J usage is TRBJ2-6; D is perhaps TRBD2 (5 bases). Per germline, CDR1 MNHEY and CDR2 SMNVEV (reference sequence). Trimming shortened V by 3 bases and J by 4 bases, and 10 bases separated the two germline ends. The CDR3 spans 15 residues. The CDR3, as DNA: TGTGCCAGCAGTTTTTGGGAGACCGGGGCCAACGTCCTGACTTTC. Translated: CASSFWETGANVLTF.

The chain links TRBV9 to TRBJ2-6; D might be TRBD2 (5 bases). Per germline, CDR1 SGDLS and CDR2 YYNGEE. CDR3 length equals 16 residues. Deletions cut 0 bases from V and 0 bases from J, with 7 bases between. The CDR3, as DNA: TGTGCCAGCAGCGTAGAGAGGGCCTCTGGGGCCAACGTCCTGACTTTC. Translating it yields CASSVERASGANVLTF.

This clone is deemed medium-sized (0.01 to 0.1%). The chain joins TRBV6-1 to TRBJ1-5; maybe TRBD1 (5 bases). The CDR3 runs 12 residues. Germline CDR1 and CDR2: MNHNS and SASEGT. The germline V and J ends were trimmed by 7 bases and 4 bases, with 8 bases remaining between them. DNA of the CDR3: TGTGCCAGCACGGAGGGGAATCAGCCCCAGCATTTT. This gives the protein CASTEGNQPQHF.

The genes are TRBV7-8 and TRBJ2-3; D call uncertain. CDR3 length: 15 residues. Trimming pared 1 base from V and 3 bases from J, leaving 11 bases between. The germline V gene has CDR1 SGHVS and CDR2 FQNEAQ. This CDR3 reads CASSLEFRKTDTQYF. DNA for the CDR3: TGTGCCAGCAGCTTAGAGTTCAGGAAGACAGATACGCAGTATTTT.

This chain uses TRBV7-9 with TRBJ2-1; 14 positions match TRBD2. In germline, CDR1 is SEHNR, CDR2 FQNEAQ (reference sequence). This CDR3 has 17 amino acids. The J segment lost 0 bases and the V segment lost 5 bases, leaving 3 bases of the junction unmatched. The chain's CDR3 is CASSRGTSGSSYNEQFF. Here the CDR3 DNA reads TGTGCCAGCAGCCGGGGGACTAGCGGGAGCTCCTACAATGAGCAGTTCTTC.

The chain links TRBV9 to TRBJ1-3, with D perhaps matching TRBD1 (5 bases). V lost 3 bases and J 0 bases, leaving 13 bases between the germline ends. The CDR3 covers 16 residues. CDR1 and CDR2 from the germline V gene are SGDLS and YYNGEE. The chain's CDR3 is CASSEEGLSSGNTIYF. The CDR3 DNA is TGTGCCAGCAGCGAGGAGGGACTCAGCTCTGGAAACACCATATATTTT.

V gene TRBV14 combines with J gene TRBJ2-7; 7 bases agree with TRBD1. This CDR3 is 15 amino acids long. The J segment lost 2 bases and the V segment lost 3 bases, leaving 7 bases of the junction unmatched. Germline values: CDR1 SGHDN, CDR2 FVKESK. DNA of the CDR3: TGTGCCAGCAGCCATGGGGCAGGGGGACCCTACGAGCAGTACTTC. Its protein is CASSHGAGGPYEQYF.

The V and J genes are TRBV9 and TRBJ2-7; 8 bases fit TRBD2. The CDR3 contains 15 residues. Germline V gene data show CDR1 as SGDLS and CDR2 as YYNGEE. V shed 4 bases, J shed 2 bases, and the junction held 8 bases outside the gene matches. CDR3 sequence (DNA): TGTGCCAGCAGCCCTCGGACTAGCACCACCTACGAGCAGTACTTC. Its translation: CASSPRTSTTYEQYF.

Turning to this clone: The junction departs from germline at one end; a sequencing error may be responsible. The rearrangement joins TRBV7-7 to TRBJ2-3; possibly TRBD1 for D (6 bases). CDR3 size: 15 residues. CDR1 and CDR2 (germline): SSHAT, FNYEAQ (reference sequence). The CDR3 loop reads CASSLGTGSTDTQYF. The CDR3 DNA reads as TGTGCTAGCAGCTTAGGCACAGGGTCCACAGATACGCAGTATTTT.

The chain joins TRBV5-4 to TRBJ1-2, with unresolved D. The CDR3 spans 14 residues. V was trimmed by 4 bases and J by 0 bases, leaving 10 bases between them. The germline V gene has CDR1 SGHNT and CDR2 YYREEE (reference sequence). CDR3: CASSTDSTNYGYTF. The CDR3 DNA reads as TGTGCCAGCAGCACCGACTCTACTAACTATGGCTACACCTTC.

The V gene is TRBV5-4, the J gene TRBJ1-6; TRBD1 matches 9 bases. The CDR3 has 14 residues. The germline CDR1 and CDR2 sequences are SGHNT and YYREEE (reference sequence). Unmatched junction bases numbered 6, after V lost 4 bases and J lost 10 bases. The CDR3 loop is CASSQGQGNSPLHF. In nucleotides, the CDR3 is TGTGCCAGCAGCCAGGGACAGGGTAACTCACCCCTCCACTTT.

This clone was seen only a few times. The chain links TRBV23-1 to TRBJ2-7; TRBD1 matches 9 bases. TRBV23-1 is an ORF, with its function uncertain. V lost 7 bases, J lost 0 bases, and 16 bases stayed unmatched. The CDR3 consists of 18 residues. This CDR3 is CASIPITDRDRASYEQYF. The CDR3 coding sequence is TGCGCCAGCATACCAATCACCGATAGGGACAGGGCCTCCTACGAGCAGTACTTC.

V gene TRBV6-6 combines with J gene TRBJ1-2; 9 positions agree with TRBD1. There are 16 residues in the CDR3. Looked up from germline, CDR1 is MNHNY and CDR2 is SVGAGI (reference sequence). With 4 bases clipped from V and 2 bases from J, the junction kept 8 bases outside the gene matches. The CDR3: CASSFLQGAMNYGYTF. CDR3 DNA: TGTGCCAGCAGTTTTCTACAGGGGGCGATGAACTATGGCTACACCTTC.

The chain links TRBV7-2 to TRBJ2-1; tentative D call: TRBD2 (5 bases). V shed 5 bases and J shed 7 bases, with 21 bases lying between them. There are 16 residues in the CDR3. The germline gives CDR1 SGHTA, CDR2 FQGNSA. For the CDR3, the DNA is TGTGCCAGCAGCCCCAGGAGGTTAGCGAAGACGAATGAGCAGTTCTTC. Translating it yields CASSPRRLAKTNEQFF.

The CDR3 sequence: CASSLSAGLGPQHF. DNA of the CDR3: TGTGCCAGCAGTTTAAGTGCCGGGTTGGGGCCCCAGCATTTT. The rearrangement links TRBV28 to TRBJ1-5; D gene ambiguous. Germline V gives CDR1 MDHEN, CDR2 SYDVKM. Trimming took 2 bases from V and 9 from J, leaving 14 bases between them. The CDR3 covers 14 residues.

This clone appeared a few times. The V call is TRBV9, the J call TRBJ2-1; D is perhaps TRBD1 (6 bases). Between the trimmed V and J ends, which lost 0 bases and 4 bases, there was a span of 11 bases. This CDR3 is 15 amino acids long. The germline V gene has CDR1 SGDLS and CDR2 YYNGEE. CDR3 region: CASSVGGLLYNEQFF. CDR3 coding DNA: TGTGCCAGCAGCGTAGGGGGGCTCCTATACAATGAGCAGTTCTTC.

This clone was detected once. This rearrangement joins TRBV5-1 to TRBJ2-1; a possible D gene is TRBD2 (5 bases). Trimming removed 0 bases from V and 0 bases from J, with 16 bases in between. The CDR3 is made up of 18 amino acids. Germline loops: CDR1 SGHRS, CDR2 YFSETQ. The CDR3 here is CASSLASLAAHSYNEQFF. CDR3 sequence (DNA): TGCGCCAGCAGCTTGGCCAGCCTAGCTGCCCACTCCTACAATGAGCAGTTCTTC.

The V call is TRBV9, the J call TRBJ1-3; D is ambiguous. The V end was cut by 4 bases, the J end by 3 bases, with 17 bases between. The CDR3 has 16 amino acids. The V gene's germline CDR1 is SGDLS and CDR2 YYNGEE. CDR3 in DNA: TGTGCCAGCAGCCTACGGTGGGCGCTTGGTGGAAACACCATATATTTT. This translates into CASSLRWALGGNTIYF.

The chain uses TRBV13 and TRBJ2-4; TRBD2 matches at 12 bases. This CDR3 region has 18 residues. V shed 0 bases and J 4 bases; nucleotides not matched to a gene: 7. Germline V gives CDR1 PRHDT, CDR2 FYEKMQ (reference sequence). The CDR3 protein is CASSLGGPSGGAKNIQYF. CDR3 nucleotides: TGTGCCAGCAGCTTAGGGGGCCCTAGCGGGGGGGCTAAAAACATTCAGTACTTC.

The chain employs TRBV9 and TRBJ2-2; no firm D call. The CDR3 length is 14 residues. Trimming cost V 2 bases and J 3 bases, with 8 bases left between them. Germline values: CDR1 SGDLS, CDR2 YYNGEE. The CDR3 nucleotides are TGTGCCAGCAGCGTTAAATCTTACACCGGGGAGCTGTTTTTT. The encoded protein is CASSVKSYTGELFF.

The genes are TRBV21-1 and TRBJ1-5; the table's D call of TRBD1 was not tested on the DNA. TRBV21-1 is annotated as a pseudogene. There are 15 residues in the CDR3. DNA for the CDR3: TGTGCCAGCAGCAAAATGACAACGGGCAATCAGCCCCAGCATTTT. Protein: CASSKMTTGNQPQHF.

This chain uses TRBV2 with TRBJ1-5; no reliable D call. Trimming removed 2 bases at V and 4 bases at J, with 9 bases between. There are 14 residues in the CDR3. CDR1 is SNHLY, CDR2 FYNNEI, per germline. DNA for the CDR3: TGTGCCAGCAGTGAATTGGGAGGGAATCAGCCCCAGCATTTT. It encodes CASSELGGNQPQHF.

The gene calls are TRBV30 and TRBJ2-4; possibly TRBD2 for D (5 bases). V shed 4 bases and J shed 2 bases, with 9 bases lying between them. The CDR3 totals 13 residues. The germline CDR1 and CDR2 sequences are GTSNPN and SVGIG (reference sequence). In DNA, the CDR3 is TGTGCCTGGAATCGGGGTTCCAAAAACATTCAGTACTTC. This gives the protein CAWNRGSKNIQYF.

The chain is built from TRBV10-3 and TRBJ2-7, with D perhaps matching TRBD2 (5 bases). The CDR3 consists of 15 residues. V shed 3 bases and J shed 2 bases, with 14 bases lying between them. Germline CDR1 and CDR2: ENHRY and SYGVKD. CDR3 region: CAISEVGRGTYEQYF. In DNA form, the CDR3 reads TGTGCCATCAGTGAAGTTGGGCGAGGGACCTACGAGCAGTACTTC.